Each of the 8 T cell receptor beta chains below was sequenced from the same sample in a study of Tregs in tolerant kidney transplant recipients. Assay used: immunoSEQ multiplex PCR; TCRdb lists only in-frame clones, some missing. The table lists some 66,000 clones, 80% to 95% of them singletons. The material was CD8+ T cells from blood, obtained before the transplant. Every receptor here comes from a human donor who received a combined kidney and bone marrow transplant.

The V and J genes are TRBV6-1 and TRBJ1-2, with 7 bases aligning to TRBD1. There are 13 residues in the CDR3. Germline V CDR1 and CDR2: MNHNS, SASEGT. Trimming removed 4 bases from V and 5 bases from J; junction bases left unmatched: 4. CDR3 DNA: TGTGCCAGCAGTGGACAGGGCCGGTATGGCTACACCTTC. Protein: CASSGQGRYGYTF.

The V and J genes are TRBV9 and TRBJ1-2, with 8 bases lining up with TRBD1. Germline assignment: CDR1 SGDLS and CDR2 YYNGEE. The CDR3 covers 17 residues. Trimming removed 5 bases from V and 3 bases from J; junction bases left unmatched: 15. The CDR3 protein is CASSPWVAVQGDYGYTF. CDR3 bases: TGTGCCAGCAGTCCCTGGGTGGCAGTACAGGGGGACTATGGCTACACCTTC. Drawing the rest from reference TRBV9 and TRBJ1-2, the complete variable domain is DSGVTQTPKHLITATGQRVTLRCSPRSGDLSVYWYQQSLDQGLQFLIQYYNGEERAKGNILERFSAQQFPDLHSELNLSSLELGDSALYFCASSPWVAVQGDYGYTFGSGTRLTVV.

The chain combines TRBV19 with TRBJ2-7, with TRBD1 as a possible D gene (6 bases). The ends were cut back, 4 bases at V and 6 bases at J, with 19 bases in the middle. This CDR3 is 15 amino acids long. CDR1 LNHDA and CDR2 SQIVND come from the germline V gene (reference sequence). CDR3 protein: CASSTTGTPWGEQYF. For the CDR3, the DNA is TGTGCCAGTAGTACCACAGGGACACCCTGGGGCGAGCAGTACTTC.

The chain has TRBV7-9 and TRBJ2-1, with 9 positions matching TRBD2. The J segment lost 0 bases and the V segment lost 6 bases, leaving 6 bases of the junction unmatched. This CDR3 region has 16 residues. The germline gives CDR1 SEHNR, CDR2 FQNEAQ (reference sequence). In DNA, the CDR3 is TGTGCCAGCAGTTCCGATAGCGGGAGCTCCTACAATGAGCAGTTCTTC. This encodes CASSSDSGSSYNEQFF.

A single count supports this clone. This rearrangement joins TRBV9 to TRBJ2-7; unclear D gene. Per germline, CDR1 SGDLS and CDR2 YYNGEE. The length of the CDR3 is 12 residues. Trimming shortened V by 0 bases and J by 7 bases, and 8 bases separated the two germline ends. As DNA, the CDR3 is TGTGCCAGCAGCGTAGGGATCGGGGAGCAGTACTTC. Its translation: CASSVGIGEQYF.

DNA of the CDR3: TGCAGCGTTCTGACAATCTCCTACGAGCAGTACTTC. It yields the protein CSVLTISYEQYF. The chain carries TRBV29-1 and TRBJ2-7; D not certain. Trimming left V 5 bases short and J 0 bases short, with 8 bases between. Germline CDR1 is SQVTM and CDR2 is ANQGSEA. The CDR3 loop spans 12 amino acids.

CDR3 sequence (DNA): TGTGCCAGCAGAGCCGGGACAGGGAGCGAAAAACTGTTTTTT. This sequence encodes CASRAGTGSEKLFF. The V call is TRBV6-5, the J call TRBJ1-4, with 9 positions matching TRBD1. V was clipped by 6 bases and J by 8 bases; unmatched bases: 7. Germline V gives CDR1 MNHEY, CDR2 SVGAGI. CDR3 length: 14 residues.

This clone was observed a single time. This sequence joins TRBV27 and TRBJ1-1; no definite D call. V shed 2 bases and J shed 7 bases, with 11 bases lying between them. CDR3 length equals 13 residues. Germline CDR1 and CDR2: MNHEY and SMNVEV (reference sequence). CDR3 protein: CASSLVTHSEAFF. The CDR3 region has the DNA TGTGCCAGCAGTTTAGTGACACATAGTGAAGCTTTCTTT.